The clone carrying this TCR beta chain was counted at least ten times. The germline CDR1 and CDR2 sequences are SQVTM and ANQGSEA. V shed 3 bases, J shed 4 bases, and the junction held 4 bases outside the gene matches. This CDR3 has 13 residues. The TCRbeta library was prepared with unique molecular identifiers. A single record per CDR3 protein comes from TCRdb applying MiXCR to the PCR reads. The sample lists some 550,000 distinct CDR3 sequences, approximately 20% seen once, with approximately 3% in the top ten. This sample is part of a study of T-cell reconstitution after alpha-beta-depleted transplantation in children.

The sequence was obtained from a human donor who donated a stem cell graft to a child with acute lymphoblastic leukemia. This chain links TRBV29-1 with TRBJ1-1; 8 bases map to TRBD1. The starting material was PBMCs from the stem cell graft donor, obtained from the stem cell graft. CDR3 residues: CSVDRTGFTEAFF. The CDR3 DNA sequence: TGCAGCGTTGACCGGACAGGGTTCACTGAAGCTTTCTTT.